This T cell receptor (beta chain) was sequenced during a study of cytomegalovirus exposure and HLA in healthy donors. The germline V and J ends were trimmed by 0 bases and 2 bases, with 13 bases remaining between them. The length of the CDR3 is 15 residues. Germline CDR1 reads GTSNPN; CDR2 reads SVGIG (reference sequence). The PCR contained 60 Vbeta and 13 Jbeta primers. The data were produced by immunoSEQ multiplex PCR, yet TCRdb's version contains in-frame clones alone and is incomplete. The table shows around 100,000 clones, with 65% to 75% occurring only once. The chain couples TRBV30 to TRBJ1-2; D unresolved. The receptor was derived from a man between 25 and 39 years old in good health and CMV-seropositive. Input material: PBMCs. The CDR3 sequence is CAWSVGAGLNYGYTF. In DNA, the CDR3 is TGTGCCTGGAGTGTAGGAGCGGGTCTGAACTATGGCTACACCTTC.